What follows are 32 T cell receptor beta chains derived from one specimen sequenced in a study of blood T cell repertoires in COVID-19. TCRdb keeps only in-frame clones here, not all; method: immunoSEQ multiplex PCR. The repertoire holds about 140,000 clones, with around 78% as singletons. Sequenced sample: peripheral blood. The receptors shown here come from an elderly woman with active or convalescent COVID-19.

The chain's CDR3 is CASSLMTAAGNEKLFF. In DNA form, the CDR3 reads TGCGCCAGCAGCTTGATGACGGCGGCGGGGAATGAAAAACTGTTTTTT. V usage is TRBV5-1 and J usage is TRBJ1-4; D gene uncertain. Trimming left V 1 base short and J 5 bases short, with 15 bases between. The CDR3 covers 16 residues. Germline loops: CDR1 SGHRS, CDR2 YFSETQ. The full variable domain, completed using reference TRBV5-1 and TRBJ1-4, is KAGVTQTPRYLIKTRGQQVTLSCSPISGHRSVSWYQQTPGQGLQFLFEYFSETQRNKGNFPGRFSGRQFSNSRSEMNVSTLELGDSALYLCASSLMTAAGNEKLFFGSGTQLSVL.

The rearrangement joins TRBV9 to TRBJ2-2; D is possibly TRBD1 (5 bases). Trimming shortened V by 4 bases and J by 3 bases, and 10 bases separated the two germline ends. The CDR3 totals 14 residues. CDR1 and CDR2 from the germline V gene are SGDLS and YYNGEE. The CDR3 nucleotides read TGTGCCAGCAGCTCTCAACAGGACACCGGGGAGCTGTTTTTT. Translated: CASSSQQDTGELFF.

The chain combines TRBV7-2 with TRBJ2-3, with a weak D call TRBD2 (5 bases). The CDR3 contains 16 residues. In germline, CDR1 is SGHTA, CDR2 FQGNSA. V was cut by 5 bases and J by 2 bases, with 17 bases left in between. The CDR3 nucleotides read TGTGCCAGCAGCCCCCTACTAGGTAATCCCACAGATACGCAGTATTTT. Encoded protein: CASSPLLGNPTDTQYF.

The V call is TRBV12-3 or TRBV12-4, the J call TRBJ2-5; the D gene is possibly TRBD1 (6 bases). Between the trimmed V and J ends, which lost 6 bases and 9 bases, there was a span of 17 bases. The CDR3 loop spans 13 amino acids. DNA for the CDR3: TGTGCCAGCAGCTATAGACAGGCCGTGGCCCAGTACTTC. Translated: CASSYRQAVAQYF.

Comments on this clone: Relative to the germline gene, one junction end is altered; a read error may explain this. This chain connects TRBV7-9 to TRBJ2-1; 11 bases match TRBD2. CDR3 size: 14 residues. Per germline, CDR1 SEHNR and CDR2 FQNEAQ (reference sequence). The CDR3 bases are TGTGCCAGCAGCTTAGGAGTTAGCGGGGGGGCCTTGATCTTC. It is translated as CASSLGVSGGALIF.

The chain carries TRBV20-1 and TRBJ2-7; the match to TRBD1 covers 8 bases. Germline CDR1 and CDR2: DFQATT and SNEGSKA (reference sequence). This CDR3 region has 15 residues. V dropped 3 bases and J dropped 3; count of bases not matched to a gene: 10. The CDR3 sequence is CSASGPGQERYEQYF. The CDR3 nucleotides are TGCAGTGCTAGTGGACCGGGACAGGAACGCTACGAGCAGTACTTC.

The chain recombines TRBV2 with TRBJ1-2; D is possibly TRBD1 (5 bases). V lost 7 bases and J lost 1, with 13 bases in between. The CDR3 loop spans 14 amino acids. Germline CDR1 is SNHLY and CDR2 is FYNNEI. The CDR3 nucleotides read TGTGCCAGCAACACGGGACTTGATAACTATGGCTACACCTTC. Protein: CASNTGLDNYGYTF.

This chain links TRBV5-1 with TRBJ1-6, with a weak D call TRBD1 (6 bases). This CDR3 has 13 residues. Trimming took off 3 bases at V and 8 bases at J, with 9 bases between the two ends. From germline, CDR1 is SGHRS and CDR2 YFSETQ. CDR3 bases: TGCGCCAGCAGCTCGGACAGAGATTCACCCCTCCACTTT. Encoded protein: CASSSDRDSPLHF.

The V and J genes are TRBV28 and TRBJ2-5; D is perhaps TRBD2 (6 bases). The CDR3 is made up of 13 amino acids. Between the trimmed V and J ends, which lost 6 bases and 4 bases, there was a span of 12 bases. The germline V gene encodes CDR1 MDHEN and CDR2 SYDVKM. The CDR3 spells CASSEGGGETQYF. The CDR3 DNA reads TGTGCCAGCAGCGAGGGAGGCGGAGAGACCCAGTACTTC.

The rearrangement uses TRBV25-1 and TRBJ1-6; 8 bases are shared with TRBD1. V was pared by 3 bases and J by 8 bases, with 3 bases of the junction left unmatched. CDR3 length equals 14 residues. CDR1 and CDR2 (germline): MGHDK, SYGVNS. The CDR3 bases are TGTGCCAGCAGTGATGGACAGGGATATTCACCCCTCCACTTT. Translated, it gives CASSDGQGYSPLHF.

In DNA, the CDR3 is TGTGCCAGCAGTTCCCCGGACAGGCTAAAGGAACCCAATCAGCCCCAGCATTTT. This translates into CASSSPDRLKEPNQPQHF. The rearrangement links TRBV6-2 or TRBV6-3 to TRBJ1-5, with 7 positions matching TRBD1. The V gene end was trimmed by 4 bases and the J gene end by 3 bases; junction bases not matched to a gene: 15. The V gene's germline CDR1 is MNHEY and CDR2 SVGEGT. This CDR3 is built from 18 residues.

In DNA, the CDR3 is TGTGCCAGCAGCGAACAGGGGACTGAAGCTTTCTTT. This sequence encodes CASSEQGTEAFF. The chain has TRBV7-3 and TRBJ1-1; the match to TRBD1 covers 7 bases. Germline V gene lookup returns CDR1 SGHTA and CDR2 FQGTGA. The CDR3 loop spans 12 amino acids. V was clipped by 5 bases and J by 5 bases; unmatched bases: 2.

J is TRBJ1-4 and V is TRBV4-1; tentative D call: TRBD1 (6 bases). V lost 1 base and J 3 bases, leaving 12 bases between the germline ends. This CDR3 region has 16 residues. The V gene's germline CDR1 is MGHRA and CDR2 YSYEKL. This CDR3 is CASSQGVGTSNEKLFF. As DNA, the CDR3 is TGCGCCAGCAGCCAAGGAGTGGGGACATCTAATGAAAAACTGTTTTTT.

This chain connects TRBV7-8 to TRBJ2-5; D is perhaps TRBD1 (6 bases). The V end was cut by 7 bases, the J end by 7 bases, with 16 bases between. The CDR3 contains 13 residues. The germline gives CDR1 SGHVS, CDR2 FQNEAQ. CDR3 in DNA: TGTGCCAGCAAAAGGACAGAGATAGGGACCCAGTACTTC. Translation: CASKRTEIGTQYF.

The table lists this clone with a count of one. The chain couples TRBV27 to TRBJ1-1; a possible D gene is TRBD1 (6 bases). The germline V gene has CDR1 MNHEY and CDR2 SMNVEV (reference sequence). The CDR3 runs to 13 residues. V gave up 5 bases and J gave up 5 bases, with 12 bases separating them. For the CDR3, the DNA is TGTGCCAGCAGTCAACAGGGTCGTACTGAAGCTTTCTTT. It specifies CASSQQGRTEAFF.

The chain is built from TRBV5-1 and TRBJ2-3; D might be TRBD2 (7 bases). The CDR3 has 15 residues. Germline loops: CDR1 SGHRS, CDR2 YFSETQ. Trimming removed 0 bases from V and 5 bases from J, with 13 bases in between. CDR3 sequence: CASSLAGGPGDTQYF. For the CDR3, the DNA is TGCGCCAGCAGCTTGGCCGGGGGGCCGGGAGATACGCAGTATTTT.

The V call is TRBV4-1, the J call TRBJ1-2; 8 nucleotides agree with TRBD1. Trimming removed 1 base from V and 7 bases from J; junction bases left unmatched: 17. The germline V gene encodes CDR1 MGHRA and CDR2 YSYEKL. CDR3 size: 18 residues. The CDR3 DNA sequence: TGCGCCAGCAGCCAAGGCGTCGGGGTGGACCAGGGGGCCGGTGGCTACACCTTC. This codes for CASSQGVGVDQGAGGYTF.

The V and J genes are TRBV27 and TRBJ2-1; the match to TRBD2 covers 10 bases. The CDR3 sequence is 16 residues long. The germline CDR1 and CDR2 sequences are MNHEY and SMNVEV (reference sequence). Germline trimming cut 8 bases from V and 3 bases from J; bases unmatched to any gene: 10. The CDR3 sequence is CASSGIAGGHYNEQFF. In DNA form, the CDR3 reads TGTGCCAGCTCCGGGATAGCGGGGGGCCACTACAATGAGCAGTTCTTC.

This clone came up once. The CDR3 DNA is TGTGCCAGCAGCACAGGGACTAGCGGGGGACAAAACATTCAGTACTTC. It translates to CASSTGTSGGQNIQYF. This chain uses TRBV7-2 with TRBJ2-4; the match to TRBD2 covers 14 bases. With 5 bases clipped from V and 5 bases from J, the junction kept 5 bases outside the gene matches. The CDR3 loop spans 16 amino acids. Looked up from germline, CDR1 is SGHTA and CDR2 is FQGNSA.

The chain has TRBV5-1 and TRBJ1-2; weak D call: TRBD1 (5 bases). Germline CDR1 is SGHRS and CDR2 is YFSETQ. The germline V and J ends were trimmed by 0 bases and 8 bases, with 8 bases remaining between them. The CDR3 runs to 12 residues. The CDR3 region is CASSLGAGGYTF. DNA of the CDR3: TGCGCCAGCAGCTTGGGGGCAGGGGGCTACACCTTC.

The rearrangement uses TRBV19 and TRBJ2-3; perhaps TRBD1 as D (6 bases). The CDR3 spans 16 residues. The V gene lost 4 bases and the J gene lost 0 bases, with 14 bases spanning the gap. In germline, CDR1 is LNHDA, CDR2 SQIVND (reference sequence). In DNA, the CDR3 is TGTGCCAGTAGTAAAGGACAGCGGACTAGCACAGATACGCAGTATTTT. Protein: CASSKGQRTSTDTQYF.

The chain has TRBV6-5 and TRBJ1-1; the match to TRBD1 covers 7 bases. Germline CDR1 is MNHEY and CDR2 is SVGAGI. The CDR3 sequence is 15 residues long. V shed 0 bases and J 5 bases; nucleotides not matched to a gene: 6. Here the CDR3 DNA reads TGTGCCAGCAGTTACTCGAGACAGGGTAGGACTGAAGCTTTCTTT. The encoded protein is CASSYSRQGRTEAFF.

In its sample, this clone was seen a few times. The V call is TRBV7-2, the J call TRBJ1-3, with a weak D call TRBD1 (5 bases). Germline CDR1 reads SGHTA; CDR2 reads FQGNSA. CDR3 size: 13 residues. The V gene lost 8 bases and the J gene lost 4 bases, with 12 bases spanning the gap. Here the CDR3 reads CASGGVEGNTIYF. The CDR3 region has the DNA TGTGCCAGCGGGGGGGTGGAAGGAAACACCATATATTTT.

This chain uses TRBV27 with TRBJ1-2; D is perhaps TRBD1 (6 bases). Germline loops: CDR1 MNHEY, CDR2 SMNVEV (reference sequence). The CDR3 totals 15 residues. Deletions cut 2 bases from V and 8 bases from J, with 18 bases between. CDR3 sequence (DNA): TGTGCCAGCAGTTTAGGCGGACAGACGTACAGGGGCTACACCTTC. Its translation: CASSLGGQTYRGYTF.

V and J are TRBV12-3 or TRBV12-4 and TRBJ2-5; TRBD1 is a possible D gene (6 bases). V was cut by 4 bases and J by 5 bases, with 11 bases left in between. The CDR3 spans 13 residues. CDR3 loop: CASSWVRGETQYF. CDR3 coding DNA: TGTGCCAGCAGTTGGGTGAGGGGGGAGACCCAGTACTTC.

The J gene is TRBJ2-6, the V gene TRBV19, with 9 nucleotides matching TRBD1. The CDR3 length is 16 residues. The germline V gene has CDR1 LNHDA and CDR2 SQIVND (reference sequence). Trimming took 6 bases from V and 11 from J; bases not matched to a gene: 14. The CDR3 loop is CASSNLVLDRGYVLTF. The CDR3 DNA reads as TGTGCCAGTAGCAACCTTGTCTTGGACAGGGGTTACGTCCTGACTTTC.

This chain joins TRBV28 and TRBJ2-5; maybe TRBD1 (6 bases). CDR1 MDHEN and CDR2 SYDVKM come from the germline V gene. The germline V and J ends were trimmed by 7 bases and 3 bases, with 12 bases remaining between them. CDR3 length equals 13 residues. CDR3 bases: TGTGCCAGCACCCGCGCAGGGGAAGAGACCCAGTACTTC. Its translation: CASTRAGEETQYF.

This clone was counted once. The chain joins TRBV4-1 to TRBJ1-2; possible D gene TRBD1, 5 bases. The CDR3 covers 13 residues. With 0 bases removed from V and 7 bases from J, the gap between germline ends came to 9 bases. CDR1 and CDR2 (germline): MGHRA, YSYEKL. CDR3 residues: CASSQEGRSGYTF. The CDR3 nucleotides read TGCGCCAGCAGCCAAGAGGGGCGTAGTGGCTACACCTTC.

The rearrangement links TRBV10-3 to TRBJ2-3; TRBD2 matches at 8 bases. The CDR3 covers 14 residues. From germline, CDR1 is ENHRY and CDR2 SYGVKD. V lost 6 bases, J lost 4 bases, and 6 bases stayed unmatched. DNA for the CDR3: TGTGCCATCAGCGTAGCGGGGAACGCAGATACGCAGTATTTT. Its translation: CAISVAGNADTQYF.

The sample holds one count of this clone. This chain connects TRBV4-1 to TRBJ2-2, with TRBD1 identical over 7 bases. Germline loops: CDR1 MGHRA, CDR2 YSYEKL. V lost 4 bases to trimming and J lost 5 bases; unmatched junction nucleotides: 10. The CDR3 covers 16 residues. CDR3 DNA: TGCGCCAGCAGCCTTGGGAAAGGGGGCTGGACCGGGGAGCTGTTTTTT. Its protein product is CASSLGKGGWTGELFF.

V and J are TRBV2 and TRBJ1-2; D is uncertain. V gave up 5 bases and J gave up 7 bases, with 20 bases separating them. CDR3 size: 15 residues. The germline V gene has CDR1 SNHLY and CDR2 FYNNEI. CDR3 residues: CASSPIIFQGGGYTF. In nucleotides, the CDR3 is TGTGCCAGCAGTCCTATAATATTTCAAGGAGGTGGCTACACCTTC.

The chain uses TRBV9 and TRBJ1-2; no clear D. Deletions cut 4 bases from V and 9 bases from J, with 10 bases between. This CDR3 region has 11 residues. The germline V gene encodes CDR1 SGDLS and CDR2 YYNGEE. DNA for the CDR3: TGTGCCAGCAGCTCAGCGGTACGCTACACCTTC. Protein: CASSSAVRYTF.